Given below is one TCR beta chain in context. Its antigen specificity is not known. Base-call qualities are not available, and no considerably larger clone is one nucleotide away. Stable Graves' hyperthyroidism was defined as no progression to ophthalmopathy during 18 months of follow-up. Hyperthyroidism patients were newly diagnosed, had a disease duration of under 2 months, and were aged 18 to 65 years. Any patient with an uncontrolled infection, another autoimmune disease, pregnancy or lactation was excluded. Diagnoses relied on clinical symptoms, serum thyroxine and TRAb, thyroid ultrasound and orbital computed tomography. PBMCs were separated from under 12 ml of fresh peripheral blood using Ficoll-Paque density gradient centrifugation. Total RNA was extracted using Trizol reagent, and RNA quality was assessed on an Agilent 2100 Bioanalyzer. This sample was taken from a study of T cells in Graves' hyperthyroidism and ophthalmopathy (dated by TCRdb to between 2018 and 2020). For the wider study: Peripheral blood samples were taken at the time of initial diagnosis, prior to any treatment. To identify distinguishing TCR V-J signatures, a discovery cohort of about 100 patients was used, comprising 40 to 45 with Graves' ophthalmopathy and around 57 with stable Graves' hyperthyroidism. An independent validation cohort of some 18 hyperthyroidism patients and 17 patients who later progressed to ophthalmopathy tested prospective prediction of ophthalmopathy. The 85 to 100 discovery patients were randomly split 7:3 into training and test sets. In six Graves' hyperthyroidism patients, the study also compared T-cell repertoires from thyroid tissue with T-cell repertoires from blood. Once sampling was done, hyperthyroidism patients were given methimazole at a starting dose of 30 mg daily, whereas ophthalmopathy patients were given high-dose intravenous methylprednisolone. TCR Vbeta CDR3 sequencing of 130 to 150 peripheral blood samples (over 40 ophthalmopathy, about 74 hyperthyroidism and roughly 17 progressor patients) is reported in the paper. Broad study findings and their caveats: Most expanded thyroid clonotypes (frequency above 0.001) were also detected in blood, suggesting blood repertoires may reflect thyroid immune responses. During validation, the model predicted progression to ophthalmopathy a median of approximately 6 months ahead of onset, with just under 71% sensitivity and 72% to 80% specificity. In cross-validation, a model built on a 13 V-J signature told ophthalmopathy apart from stable hyperthyroidism with 85% to 90% sensitivity and around 83% specificity, and in testing the same model reached 80%/75%. Sample size was not statistically predetermined, and blinding of investigators to group allocation was not performed.

V and J are truncated by 2 bases and 6 bases respectively, leaving an intervening sequence of 14 bases. The germline V gene specifies KGHSH as CDR1 and LQKENI as CDR2. The CDR3 has 14 amino acids, counting the end cysteine and phenylalanine. This entry keeps only the CDR3 DNA: 42 bases, framed from base 1. TCR beta CDR3 regions were amplified from RNA transcripts. A first-round RT-PCR of the TCR CDR3 used the HTBI primer set with the Qiagen OneStep RT-PCR kit. The libraries were constructed in a second round of multiplex PCR and then size-selected and purified. Paired-end sequencing of the libraries was performed with 100 bp reads on an Illumina HiSeq2000. In the paper's pipeline: Raw data were processed with SOAPnuke, discarding reads with adapters, uncalled bases, mean Phred below 15, or no exact constant-primer or identifier match. High-quality paired reads were merged using COPE v1.2.5, and each unique nucleotide sequence was defined as a clonotype. MiTCR v1.1 was used to align clonotypes to the IMGT TRBV, TRBD and TRBJ reference segments. The analysis included only V-J combinations with a frequency above 0.0001, which together covered 98% to 99.2% of the repertoires. A TCS score was defined as the ratio between F50 (clonal expansion) and ExV (chaos), using BLOSUM62-based TCRdist between CDR3 peptides within each V-J. Welch's t-statistics and random forest reduced around 550 V-J features to roughly 13, which were used in a naive Bayes classifier (R e1071). TCRdb passed the public sequencing reads through fastp at Q25 and MiXCR, retaining productive beta sequences. Each record represents a unique CDR3 protein, reported with the most common genes and DNA among its rows. What appears here as the V and J calls and clone size reflects TCRdb's work, not the paper's. A total of approximately 400,000 distinct CDR3 sequences appear in this sample, 15% to 18% of them only once. Roughly 13% of the sample comes from the top ten.

The material sequenced was blood. Recombination connected TRBV18 to TRBJ2-7; the D gene identity is not certain. The source of this sequence is a woman aged 18-29 years with Graves' hyperthyroidism. The DNA sequence is as follows: TGTGCCAGCTCACCAAGCCCTTCCCAAGGCGAGCAGTACTTC. It codes for CASSPSPSQGEQYF.